The 27 T cell receptor beta chains below were found in one sample sequenced in a study of vaccination effects on CD4 cells after COVID-19. The antigens for these receptors are not known. Assay: immunoSEQ multiplex PCR; the TCRdb copy retains only in-frame clones and omits some. The sample carries more than 20,000 clones, about three quarters recorded once. Before any sequencing was done, the ViraFEST assay used viral peptide pools to expand antigen-specific CD4+ T cells. At the end of about 10 days of culture, CD4+ T cells were isolated. All study participants received two doses of BNT162b2 or mRNA-1273 vaccine. The sequencing used CD4+ T cells from PBMCs cultured with SARS-CoV-2 spike peptides, collected after COVID-19 vaccination. The origin of the receptors is a human donor who received a COVID-19 vaccine. Some clones in this sample may be carry-over from other donors' samples.

V is TRBV2 and J is TRBJ1-1; D gene uncertain. The V and J ends lost 7 bases and 0 bases respectively, with 12 bases between them. The CDR3 totals 14 residues. Germline V gene lookup returns CDR1 SNHLY and CDR2 FYNNEI. DNA of the CDR3: TGTGCCAGCACCCGGATACAGTTGAACACTGAAGCTTTCTTT. It yields the protein CASTRIQLNTEAFF.

Sample share makes this clone medium-sized. The V gene is TRBV24-1, the J gene TRBJ1-6; a weak D match, TRBD1 (5 bases). The CDR3 length is 14 residues. Germline values: CDR1 KGHDR, CDR2 SFDVKD. The V end was cut by 4 bases, the J end by 9 bases, with 12 bases between. CDR3 in amino acids: CATSDSIGGSPLHF. CDR3 in DNA: TGTGCCACCAGTGACTCCATCGGGGGTTCACCCCTCCACTTT.

The chain joins TRBV6-5 to TRBJ1-1, with D perhaps matching TRBD1 (6 bases). Germline V gene sequence: CDR1 MNHEY, CDR2 SVGAGI. The CDR3 is 14 residues long. Trimming took 7 bases from V and 5 from J, leaving 17 bases between them. The CDR3 coding sequence is TGTGCCAGCACCCTACAGGGCGGATGGACTGAAGCTTTCTTT. Encoded protein: CASTLQGGWTEAFF.

The rearrangement links TRBV18 to TRBJ2-2; 9 bases align to TRBD1. The CDR3 extends over 17 amino acids. Germline CDR1 and CDR2: KGHSH and LQKENI. V dropped 5 bases and J dropped 0; count of bases not matched to a gene: 7. The CDR3 sequence is CASSTTGGFANTGELFF. CDR3 DNA sequence: TGTGCCAGCTCAACTACAGGGGGCTTTGCGAACACCGGGGAGCTGTTTTTT.

A single count supports this clone. The CDR3 bases are TGTGCCAGCAGTGAAGACGCTGGGTACCAACAGTACGTC. Translating gives CASSEDAGYQQYV. The V and J genes are TRBV6-1 and TRBJ2-7; unclear D gene. V dropped 1 base and J dropped 10 bases, with 14 bases sitting between them. Germline CDR1 is MNHNS and CDR2 is SASEGT. The CDR3 is 13 residues long.

This chain uses TRBV2 with TRBJ1-1; 11 nucleotides agree with TRBD1. Germline trimming cut 5 bases from V and 4 bases from J; bases unmatched to any gene: 6. Germline values: CDR1 SNHLY, CDR2 FYNNEI. The CDR3 consists of 15 residues. CDR3 region: CASSQTGTGGTEAFF. The DNA of the CDR3 is TGTGCCAGCAGTCAAACCGGGACAGGGGGCACTGAAGCTTTCTTT. The whole variable domain, filled in from reference TRBV2 and TRBJ1-1, reads EPEVTQTPSHQVTQMGQEVILRCVPISNHLYFYWYRQILGQKVEFLVSFYNNEISEKSEIFDDQFSVERPDGSNFTLKIRSTKLEDSAMYFCASSQTGTGGTEAFFGQGTRLTVV.

The chain uses TRBV6-5 and TRBJ1-4; 7 nucleotides agree with TRBD1. The ends lost 8 bases at V and 5 bases at J; junction bases unmatched: 2. This CDR3 contains 12 residues. The germline CDR1 and CDR2 sequences are MNHEY and SVGAGI. The chain's CDR3 is CASRQGNEKLFF. CDR3 coding DNA: TGTGCCAGCCGACAGGGAAATGAAAAACTGTTTTTT.

The chain is built from TRBV4-1 and TRBJ1-6; D gene ambiguous. The CDR3 is 16 residues long. Per germline, CDR1 MGHRA and CDR2 YSYEKL. The V gene lost 0 bases and the J gene lost 4 bases, with 10 bases spanning the gap. DNA for the CDR3: TGCGCCAGCAGCCAAGATGGCTGGAGTTATAATTCACCCCTCCACTTT. It codes for CASSQDGWSYNSPLHF.

The J gene is TRBJ1-2, the V gene TRBV19; TRBD1 matches at 9 bases. The CDR3 has 15 residues. With 4 bases clipped from V and 3 bases from J, the junction kept 6 bases outside the gene matches. Germline V lookup: CDR1 LNHDA, CDR2 SQIVND (reference sequence). The CDR3 region has the DNA TGTGCCAGTAGTACCTCGACAGGGGGAGACTATGGCTACACCTTC. It codes for CASSTSTGGDYGYTF.

CDR3 coding DNA: TGTGCCAGCAGCCCCCTTAGTGGGTCGGGGGCCGGGGAGCTGTTTTTT. It codes for CASSPLSGSGAGELFF. J is TRBJ2-2 and V is TRBV6-2 or TRBV6-3, with TRBD2 as a possible D gene (6 bases). Trimming pared 6 bases from V and 6 bases from J, leaving 20 bases between. Germline V gives CDR1 MNHEY, CDR2 SVGEGT. The CDR3 length is 16 residues.

The chain combines TRBV19 with TRBJ2-1; 7 nucleotides agree with TRBD2. V shed 1 base, J shed 7 bases, and the junction held 1 base outside the gene matches. CDR1 is LNHDA, CDR2 SQIVND, per germline (reference sequence). The CDR3 sequence is 13 residues long. Here the CDR3 reads CASSIGGGNEQFF. CDR3 nucleotides: TGTGCCAGTAGTATAGGGGGGGGGAATGAGCAGTTCTTC.

The count of this clone is one. V is TRBV5-5 and J is TRBJ2-5; 9 bases map to TRBD2. Germline V CDR1 and CDR2: SGHKS, YYEKEE (reference sequence). V lost 1 base and J lost 1; bases outside the gene matches: 8. CDR3 length equals 17 residues. In DNA form, the CDR3 reads TGTGCCAGCAGCTTGATTGGGGCGGGGGGGATCCAAGAGACCCAGTACTTC. This translates into CASSLIGAGGIQETQYF.

The chain combines TRBV28 with TRBJ1-1; weak D call: TRBD1 (5 bases). Germline lookup yields CDR1 MDHEN and CDR2 SYDVKM. Trimming left V 7 bases short and J 8 bases short, with 23 bases between. The CDR3 covers 15 residues. CDR3 residues: CASTTQGVRFGEAFF. The CDR3 coding sequence is TGTGCCAGCACCACTCAGGGAGTGCGGTTTGGGGAAGCTTTCTTT.

The chain recombines TRBV18 with TRBJ1-1; 8 nucleotides agree with TRBD1. Trimming at V came to 5 bases and at J to 5 bases, leaving 10 bases not matched to a gene. CDR3 length equals 15 residues. Germline CDR1 and CDR2: KGHSH and LQKENI. Written as DNA, the CDR3 is TGTGCCAGCTCAAGCCTACAGGGGGTCGATACTGAAGCTTTCTTT. This gives the protein CASSSLQGVDTEAFF. Filled out from reference TRBV18 and TRBJ1-1, the complete variable domain reads NAGVMQNPRHLVRRRGQEARLRCSPMKGHSHVYWYRQLPEEGLKFMVYLQKENIIDESGMPKERFSAEFPKEGPSILRIQQVVRGDSAAYFCASSSLQGVDTEAFFGQGTRLTVV.

This clone was seen a single time. A read error may account for a junction end that differs from germline. The CDR3 sequence is CAGRTGTGSPLHF. The CDR3 nucleotides read TGTGCCGGCAGAACCGGGACAGGTTCACCCCTCCACTTT. J is TRBJ1-6 and V is TRBV28, with 8 bases identical to TRBD1. Looked up from germline, CDR1 is MDHEN and CDR2 is SYDVKM. The CDR3 spans 13 residues.

CDR3 region: CASSLQETQYF. The CDR3 nucleotides read TGTGCCAGCAGCCTCCAAGAGACCCAGTACTTC. This chain joins TRBV5-6 and TRBJ2-5; D uncertain. The ends were cut back, 4 bases at V and 1 base at J, with 2 bases in the middle. This CDR3 has 11 residues. CDR1 is SGHDT and CDR2 is YYEEEE in the germline V gene.

The V call is TRBV30, the J call TRBJ1-3, with a tentative D call TRBD1 (5 bases). V was clipped by 0 bases and J by 2 bases, with 11 bases between them. The CDR3 covers 15 residues. Per the germline V gene, CDR1 is GTSNPN and CDR2 is SVGIG (reference sequence). CDR3 in DNA: TGTGCCTGGAGTGTAGGGGCGTCTGCTGGAAACACCATATATTTT. Its protein is CAWSVGASAGNTIYF.

The V call is TRBV18, the J call TRBJ1-2, with D unresolved. Germline V gives CDR1 KGHSH, CDR2 LQKENI. The CDR3 extends over 12 amino acids. The V gene lost 0 bases and the J gene lost 5 bases, with 4 bases spanning the gap. The CDR3 bases are TGTGCCAGCTCACCACCGGGTTATGGCTACACCTTC. It yields the protein CASSPPGYGYTF.

The chain couples TRBV24-1 to TRBJ2-3; D is possibly TRBD1 or TRBD2 (7 bases each). CDR3 length: 16 amino acids. V dropped 0 bases and J dropped 4 bases, with 13 bases sitting between them. The germline CDR1 and CDR2 sequences are KGHDR and SFDVKD. The CDR3 DNA reads TGTGCCACCAGTGATTTGCAGGGGGGGCCGGCAGATACGCAGTATTTT. It is translated as CATSDLQGGPADTQYF.

This clone is classed as medium-sized (0.01 to 0.1%). This chain connects TRBV5-6 to TRBJ2-1; 9 bases are a match to TRBD1. V shed 4 bases, J shed 8 bases, and the junction held 7 bases outside the gene matches. This CDR3 contains 14 residues. Per the germline V gene, CDR1 is SGHDT and CDR2 is YYEEEE. The CDR3 loop reads CASSRTGEGYEQFF. The CDR3 nucleotides read TGTGCCAGCAGCCGGACAGGGGAAGGCTATGAGCAGTTCTTC.

The CDR3 DNA reads TGCGCCAGCAGCTTGGAGCGCTCGGGCGGGGGGGCCCGGGAGACCCAGTACTTC. This translates into CASSLERSGGGARETQYF. The chain is built from TRBV5-1 and TRBJ2-5, with TRBD2 matching over 9 bases. V shed 0 bases and J 5 bases; nucleotides not matched to a gene: 14. Germline-derived CDR1 and CDR2 are SGHRS and YFSETQ. This CDR3 spans 18 amino acids. The full variable domain, with the rest looked up from reference TRBV5-1 and TRBJ2-5, is KAGVTQTPRYLIKTRGQQVTLSCSPISGHRSVSWYQQTPGQGLQFLFEYFSETQRNKGNFPGRFSGRQFSNSRSEMNVSTLELGDSALYLCASSLERSGGGARETQYFGPGTRLLVL.

The gene calls are TRBV15 and TRBJ2-4; D gene ambiguous. Trimming took 4 bases from V and 5 from J, leaving 15 bases between them. Germline CDR1 is LNHNV and CDR2 is YYDKDF (reference sequence). CDR3 size: 15 residues. This CDR3 reads CATSTTLGPENIQYF. The DNA for the CDR3 is TGTGCCACCAGCACAACTCTCGGACCGGAAAACATTCAGTACTTC.

This clone showed up just a few times. V gene TRBV5-1 combines with J gene TRBJ2-1, with TRBD1 matching over 9 bases. This CDR3 region has 17 residues. CDR1 SGHRS and CDR2 YFSETQ come from the germline V gene. The J segment lost 2 bases and the V segment lost 0 bases, leaving 6 bases of the junction unmatched. CDR3 nucleotides: TGCGCCAGCAGCTTGGCCACCGGGACAGGGCCCTACAATGAGCAGTTCTTC. Its protein is CASSLATGTGPYNEQFF.

The V and J genes are TRBV7-2 and TRBJ2-3, with D unresolved. Germline V gene data show CDR1 as SGHTA and CDR2 as FQGNSA. The CDR3 runs to 14 residues. Trimming pared 1 base from V and 6 bases from J, leaving 11 bases between. The CDR3 DNA reads TGTGCCAGCAGCTTAGATTTGGGGTTCGATACGCAGTATTTT. Its translation: CASSLDLGFDTQYF.

This chain links TRBV5-5 with TRBJ2-7; D not resolved. The CDR3 totals 12 residues. Trimming cost V 3 bases and J 7 bases, with 11 bases left between them. Germline CDR1 reads SGHKS; CDR2 reads YYEKEE (reference sequence). The CDR3 region is CASSSVVGEQYV. Here the CDR3 DNA reads TGTGCCAGCAGCTCGGTTGTTGGTGAGCAGTACGTC.

On this clone itself: Other nucleotide sequences in the sample specify the same CDR3. This chain links TRBV5-1 with TRBJ2-6, with no clear D. CDR3 length: 14 residues. CDR1 and CDR2 from the germline V gene are SGHRS and YFSETQ. The ends were cut back, 1 base at V and 0 bases at J, with 2 bases in the middle. The CDR3 sequence is CASSLYSGANVLTF. Here the CDR3 DNA reads TGCGCCAGCAGCTTGTACTCTGGGGCCAACGTCCTGACTTTC.

The chain recombines TRBV6-5 with TRBJ1-5; D remains ambiguous. The germline V gene has CDR1 MNHEY and CDR2 SVGAGI. Trimming shortened V by 8 bases and J by 1 base, and 15 bases separated the two germline ends. The CDR3 runs 15 residues. The DNA of the CDR3 is TGTGCCAGCGCAACGGGGTTTGTAAGCAATCAGCCCCAGCATTTT. It yields the protein CASATGFVSNQPQHF.